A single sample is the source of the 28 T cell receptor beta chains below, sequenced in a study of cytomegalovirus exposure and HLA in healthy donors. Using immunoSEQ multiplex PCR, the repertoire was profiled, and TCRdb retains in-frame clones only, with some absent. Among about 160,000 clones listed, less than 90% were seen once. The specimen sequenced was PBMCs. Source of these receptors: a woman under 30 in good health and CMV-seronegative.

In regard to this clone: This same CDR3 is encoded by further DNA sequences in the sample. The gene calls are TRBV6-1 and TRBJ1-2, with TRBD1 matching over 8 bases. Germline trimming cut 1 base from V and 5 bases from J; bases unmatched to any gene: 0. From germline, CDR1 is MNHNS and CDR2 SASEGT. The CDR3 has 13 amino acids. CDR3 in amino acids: CASSEGTGYGYTF. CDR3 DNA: TGTGCCAGCAGTGAAGGGACAGGGTATGGCTACACCTTC.

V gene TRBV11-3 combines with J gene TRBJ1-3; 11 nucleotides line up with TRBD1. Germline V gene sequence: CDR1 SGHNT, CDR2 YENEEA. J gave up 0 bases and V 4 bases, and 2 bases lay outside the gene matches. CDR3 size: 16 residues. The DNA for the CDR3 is TGTGCCAGCAGCTCGGGGACAGGGGGCTCTGGAAACACCATATATTTT. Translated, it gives CASSSGTGGSGNTIYF.

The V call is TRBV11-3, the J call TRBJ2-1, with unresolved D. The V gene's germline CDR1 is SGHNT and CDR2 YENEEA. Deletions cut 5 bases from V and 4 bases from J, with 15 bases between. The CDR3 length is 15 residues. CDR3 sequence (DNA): TGTGCCAGCAGCCGCAGCTACGAGGCTTACAATGAGCAGTTCTTC. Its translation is CASSRSYEAYNEQFF. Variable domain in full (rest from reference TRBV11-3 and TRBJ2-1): EAGVVQSPRYKIIEKKQPVAFWCNPISGHNTLYWYLQNLGQGPELLIRYENEEAVDDSQLPKDRFSAERLKGVDSTLKIQPAELGDSAVYLCASSRSYEAYNEQFFGPGTRLTVL.

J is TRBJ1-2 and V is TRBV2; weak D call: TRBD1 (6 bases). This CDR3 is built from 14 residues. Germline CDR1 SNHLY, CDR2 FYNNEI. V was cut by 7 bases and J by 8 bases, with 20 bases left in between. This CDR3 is CASNKDSGARGYTF. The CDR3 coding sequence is TGTGCCAGCAACAAGGACAGTGGGGCGAGGGGCTACACCTTC.

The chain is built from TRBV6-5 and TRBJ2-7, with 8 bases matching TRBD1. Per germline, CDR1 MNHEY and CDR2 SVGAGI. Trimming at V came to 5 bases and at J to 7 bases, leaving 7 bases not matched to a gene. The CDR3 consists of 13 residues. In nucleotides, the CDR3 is TGTGCCAGCAGTGCCCCTGGGACAGGTGAGCAGTACTTC. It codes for CASSAPGTGEQYF.

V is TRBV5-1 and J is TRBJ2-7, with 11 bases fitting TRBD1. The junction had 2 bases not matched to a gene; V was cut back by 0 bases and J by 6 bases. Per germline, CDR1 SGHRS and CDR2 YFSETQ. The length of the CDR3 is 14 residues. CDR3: CASSLGTGGPEQYF. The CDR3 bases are TGCGCCAGCAGCTTGGGGACAGGGGGCCCCGAGCAGTACTTC.

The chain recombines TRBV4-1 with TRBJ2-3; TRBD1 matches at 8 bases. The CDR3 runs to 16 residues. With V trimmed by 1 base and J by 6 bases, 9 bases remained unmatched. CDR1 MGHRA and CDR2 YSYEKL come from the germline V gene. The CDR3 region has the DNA TGCGCCAGCAGCCAAGTGGGGACAGGACCTTGGGATACGCAGTATTTT. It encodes CASSQVGTGPWDTQYF.

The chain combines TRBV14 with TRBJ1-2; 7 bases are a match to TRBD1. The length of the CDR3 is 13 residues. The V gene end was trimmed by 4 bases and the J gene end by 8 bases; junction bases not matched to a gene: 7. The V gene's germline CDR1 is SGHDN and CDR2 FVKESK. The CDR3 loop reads CASSPYRGRGYTF. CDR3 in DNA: TGTGCCAGCAGCCCATACAGGGGAAGGGGCTACACCTTC.

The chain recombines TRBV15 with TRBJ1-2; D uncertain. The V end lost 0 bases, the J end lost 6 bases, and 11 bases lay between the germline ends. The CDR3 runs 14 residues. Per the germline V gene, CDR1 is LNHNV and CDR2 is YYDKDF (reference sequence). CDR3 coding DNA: TGTGCCACCAGCAGAGATCAAGGGAGTGATGGCTACACCTTC. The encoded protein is CATSRDQGSDGYTF.

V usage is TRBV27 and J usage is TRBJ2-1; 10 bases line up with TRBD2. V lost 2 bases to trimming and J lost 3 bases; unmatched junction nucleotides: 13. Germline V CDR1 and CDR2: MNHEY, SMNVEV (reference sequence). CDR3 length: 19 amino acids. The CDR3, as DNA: TGTGCCAGCAGTTTACTCCTAGCGGGAGACGTCCTTAACTACAATGAGCAGTTCTTC. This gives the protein CASSLLLAGDVLNYNEQFF.

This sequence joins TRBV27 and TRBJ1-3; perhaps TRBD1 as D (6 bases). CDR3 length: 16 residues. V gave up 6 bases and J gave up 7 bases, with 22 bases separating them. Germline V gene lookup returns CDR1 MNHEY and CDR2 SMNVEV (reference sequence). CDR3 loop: CASSSGPPGHRNTIYF. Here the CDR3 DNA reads TGTGCCAGCAGCTCGGGCCCACCGGGACACAGGAACACCATATATTTT.

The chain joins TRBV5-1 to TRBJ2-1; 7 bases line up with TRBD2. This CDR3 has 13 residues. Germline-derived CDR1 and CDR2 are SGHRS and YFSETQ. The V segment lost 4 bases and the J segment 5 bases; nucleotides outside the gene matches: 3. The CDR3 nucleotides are TGCGCCAGCAGCCCAAGCGGGGACAATGAGCAGTTCTTC. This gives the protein CASSPSGDNEQFF.

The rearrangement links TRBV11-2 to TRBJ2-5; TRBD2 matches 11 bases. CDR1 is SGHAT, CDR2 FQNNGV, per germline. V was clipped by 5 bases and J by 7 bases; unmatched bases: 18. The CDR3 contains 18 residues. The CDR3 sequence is CASSRAGIAGGGSGTQYF. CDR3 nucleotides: TGTGCCAGCAGCCGCGCAGGGATAGCGGGAGGGGGATCGGGGACCCAGTACTTC. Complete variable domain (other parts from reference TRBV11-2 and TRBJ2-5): EAGVAQSPRYKIIEKRQSVAFWCNPISGHATLYWYQQILGQGPKLLIQFQNNGVVDDSQLPKDRFSAERLKGVDSTLKIQPAKLEDSAVYLCASSRAGIAGGGSGTQYFGPGTRLLVL.

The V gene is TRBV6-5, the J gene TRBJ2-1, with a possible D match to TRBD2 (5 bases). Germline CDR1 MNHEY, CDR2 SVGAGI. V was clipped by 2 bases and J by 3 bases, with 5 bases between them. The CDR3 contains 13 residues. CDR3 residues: CASSYRGYNEQFF. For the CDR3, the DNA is TGTGCCAGCAGTTACCGGGGCTACAATGAGCAGTTCTTC.

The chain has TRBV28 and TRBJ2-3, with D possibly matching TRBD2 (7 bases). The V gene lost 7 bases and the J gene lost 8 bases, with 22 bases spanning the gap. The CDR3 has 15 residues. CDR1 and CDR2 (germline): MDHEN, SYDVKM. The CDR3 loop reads CASNAGGPQFGTQYF. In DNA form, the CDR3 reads TGTGCCAGCAATGCCGGGGGGCCCCAGTTTGGTACGCAGTATTTT.

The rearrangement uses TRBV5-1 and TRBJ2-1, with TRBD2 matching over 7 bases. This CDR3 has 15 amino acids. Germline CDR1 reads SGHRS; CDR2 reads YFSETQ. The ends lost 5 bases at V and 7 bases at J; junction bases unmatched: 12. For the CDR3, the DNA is TGCGCCAGCAGGGAGTTTCAAGCGGGAAAAAATGAGCAGTTCTTC. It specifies CASREFQAGKNEQFF.

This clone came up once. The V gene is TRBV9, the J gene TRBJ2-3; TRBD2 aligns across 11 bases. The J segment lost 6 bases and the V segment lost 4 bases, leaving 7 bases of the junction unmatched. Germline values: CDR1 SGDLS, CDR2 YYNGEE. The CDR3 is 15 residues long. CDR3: CASSLTSGGVDTQYF. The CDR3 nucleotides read TGTGCCAGCAGCCTTACTAGCGGGGGAGTGGATACGCAGTATTTT.

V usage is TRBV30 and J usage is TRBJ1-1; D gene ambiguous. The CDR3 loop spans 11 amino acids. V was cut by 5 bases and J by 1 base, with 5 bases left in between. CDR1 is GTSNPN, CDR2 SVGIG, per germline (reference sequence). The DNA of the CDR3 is TGTGCCTGGGAGGGGAACACTGAAGCTTTCTTT. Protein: CAWEGNTEAFF.

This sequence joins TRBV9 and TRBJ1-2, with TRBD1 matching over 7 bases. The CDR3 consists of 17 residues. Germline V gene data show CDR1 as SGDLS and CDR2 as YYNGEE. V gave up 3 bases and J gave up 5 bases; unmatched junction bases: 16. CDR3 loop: CASSASPGGQNIYGYTF. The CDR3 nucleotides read TGTGCCAGCAGCGCCTCACCCGGGGGACAGAATATTTATGGCTACACCTTC.

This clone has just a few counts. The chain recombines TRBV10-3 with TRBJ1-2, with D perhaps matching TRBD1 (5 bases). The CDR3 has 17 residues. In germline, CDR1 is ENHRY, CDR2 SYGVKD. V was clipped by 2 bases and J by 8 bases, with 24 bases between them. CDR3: CAISETDAGGTAKGYTF. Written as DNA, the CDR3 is TGTGCCATCAGTGAGACGGATGCGGGGGGAACGGCTAAGGGCTACACCTTC.

The CDR3 here is CASSLLPPGQGTANTIYF. The DNA for the CDR3 is TGTGCCAGCAGCCTCCTTCCCCCGGGACAGGGAACGGCCAACACCATATATTTT. The J gene is TRBJ1-3, the V gene TRBV14; TRBD1 aligns across 9 bases. With V trimmed by 4 bases and J by 7 bases, 17 bases remained unmatched. The germline CDR1 and CDR2 sequences are SGHDN and FVKESK. The CDR3 spans 18 residues.

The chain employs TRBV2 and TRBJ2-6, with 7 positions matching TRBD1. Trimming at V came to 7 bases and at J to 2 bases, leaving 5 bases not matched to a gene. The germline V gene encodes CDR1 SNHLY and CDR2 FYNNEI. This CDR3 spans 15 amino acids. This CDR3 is CASTTTGAGANVLTF. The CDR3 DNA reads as TGTGCCAGCACTACCACAGGGGCTGGGGCCAACGTCCTGACTTTC.

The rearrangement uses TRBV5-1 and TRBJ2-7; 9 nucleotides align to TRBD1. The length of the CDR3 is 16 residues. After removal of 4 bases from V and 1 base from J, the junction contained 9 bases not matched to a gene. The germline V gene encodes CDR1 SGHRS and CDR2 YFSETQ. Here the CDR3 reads CASSQDHRGQSYEQYF. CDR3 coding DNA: TGCGCCAGCAGCCAAGATCACAGGGGGCAATCCTACGAGCAGTACTTC.

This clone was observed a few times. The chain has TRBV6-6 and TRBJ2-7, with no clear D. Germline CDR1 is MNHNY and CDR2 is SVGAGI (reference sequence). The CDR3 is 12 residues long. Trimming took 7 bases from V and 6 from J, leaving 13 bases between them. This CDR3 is CASNTPPGEQYF. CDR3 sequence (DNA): TGTGCCAGCAATACCCCTCCCGGCGAGCAGTACTTC.

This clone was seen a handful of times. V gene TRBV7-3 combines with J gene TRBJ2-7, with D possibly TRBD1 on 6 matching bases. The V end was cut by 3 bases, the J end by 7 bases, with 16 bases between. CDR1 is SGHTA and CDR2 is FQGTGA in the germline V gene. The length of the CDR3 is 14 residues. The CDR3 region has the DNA TGTGCCAGCAGCTTGGCCGGACAGAGAGGGGAGCAGTACTTC. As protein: CASSLAGQRGEQYF.

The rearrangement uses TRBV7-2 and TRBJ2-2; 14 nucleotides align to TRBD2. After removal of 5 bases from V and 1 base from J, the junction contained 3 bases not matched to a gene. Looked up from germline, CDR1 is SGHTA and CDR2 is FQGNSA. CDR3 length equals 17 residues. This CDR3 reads CASSPGTSGGNTGELFF. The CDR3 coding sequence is TGTGCCAGCAGCCCGGGGACTAGCGGGGGGAACACCGGGGAGCTGTTTTTT.

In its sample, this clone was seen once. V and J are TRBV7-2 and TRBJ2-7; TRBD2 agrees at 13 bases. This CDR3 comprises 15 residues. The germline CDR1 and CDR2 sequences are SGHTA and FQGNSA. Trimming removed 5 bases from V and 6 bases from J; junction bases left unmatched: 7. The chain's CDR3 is CASSLTSGRVGEQYF. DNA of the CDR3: TGTGCCAGCAGCCTAACTAGCGGGAGGGTTGGCGAGCAGTACTTC.

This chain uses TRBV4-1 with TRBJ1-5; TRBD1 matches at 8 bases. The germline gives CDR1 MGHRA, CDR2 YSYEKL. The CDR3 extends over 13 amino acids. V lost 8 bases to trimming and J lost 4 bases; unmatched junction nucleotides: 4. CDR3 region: CASGDRGNQPQHF. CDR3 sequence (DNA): TGCGCCAGCGGAGACAGGGGTAATCAGCCCCAGCATTTT.